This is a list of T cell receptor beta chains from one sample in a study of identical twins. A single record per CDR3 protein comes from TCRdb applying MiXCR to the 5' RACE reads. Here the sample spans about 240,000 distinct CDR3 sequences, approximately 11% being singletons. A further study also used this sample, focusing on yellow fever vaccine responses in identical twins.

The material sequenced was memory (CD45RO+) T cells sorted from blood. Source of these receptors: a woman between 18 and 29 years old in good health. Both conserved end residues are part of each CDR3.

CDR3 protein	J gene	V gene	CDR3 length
CASSDSSGGAPDTQYF	TRBJ2-3	TRBV6-4	16
CASSLGAYTDTQYF	TRBJ2-3	TRBV7-8	14
CASSHGRGDNEQFF	TRBJ2-1	TRBV9	14
CASSSETSGRTDTQYF	TRBJ2-3	TRBV12-3/TRBV12-4	16
CASSLDRGEFSIQYF	TRBJ2-4	TRBV11-2	15
CASSETSGRAPEQFF	TRBJ2-1	TRBV6-1	15
CASSLTSGGDTQYF	TRBJ2-3	TRBV5-1	14
CASSYDNSPLHF	TRBJ1-6	TRBV6-6	12
CASSSGLAGAVEQFF	TRBJ2-1	TRBV5-6	15
CASSQGARETQYF	TRBJ2-5	TRBV18	13
CSARSVAGGPYTGELFF	TRBJ2-2	TRBV20-1	17
CASSPPVIGSGANVLTF	TRBJ2-6	TRBV28	17
CASSLRWGWQETQYF	TRBJ2-5	TRBV7-2	15
CASSSDPTGELFF	TRBJ2-2	TRBV7-2	13
CASSASGTGPNEQFF	TRBJ2-1	TRBV9	15
CAWTGSETQYF	TRBJ2-5	TRBV30	11
CASSARRTDEQFF	TRBJ2-1	TRBV2	13
CASSSTCGVYNEQFF	TRBJ2-1	TRBV5-1	15
CASSPGTVVLGYTF	TRBJ1-2	TRBV12-3/TRBV12-4	14
CASSYATRQNTGELFF	TRBJ2-2	TRBV11-2	16
CASSPFEGRNEQFF	TRBJ2-1	TRBV27	14
CASRTPQNTEAFF	TRBJ1-1	TRBV4-1	13
CSASLSGQGPYEQYF	TRBJ2-7	TRBV20-1	15
CASSQYREANEKLFF	TRBJ1-4	TRBV6-1	15
CASRRWTDEQFF	TRBJ2-1	TRBV27	12
CASSQPDRDNQPQHF	TRBJ1-5	TRBV4-1	15
CATRGQGETQYF	TRBJ2-5	TRBV19	12
CASCSVYTGELFF	TRBJ2-2	TRBV6-6	13
CSVEDDMWGGGEQYF	TRBJ2-7	TRBV29-1	15
CATRRTGSYEQYF	TRBJ2-7	TRBV15	13
CASSRGTSGGGPQETQYF	TRBJ2-5	TRBV4-2	18
CASSPSMNTGELFF	TRBJ2-2	TRBV14	14